These 5 T cell receptor beta chains were all obtained from the same sample, sequenced in a study of blood T cell repertoires in COVID-19. Assay: immunoSEQ multiplex PCR; the TCRdb copy retains only in-frame clones and omits some. This sample has around 170,000 clones, with around 77% found just once. Sequencing input: peripheral blood. These receptors came from a man aged 65-85 years with active or convalescent COVID-19.

This chain joins TRBV5-1 and TRBJ2-1; TRBD2 agrees at 9 bases. In germline, CDR1 is SGHRS, CDR2 YFSETQ. Germline trimming cut 7 bases from V and 8 bases from J; bases unmatched to any gene: 16. This CDR3 spans 16 amino acids. As DNA, the CDR3 is TGCGCCAGCGACCATAGCGGGAGCGGTGTGCAAGATGAGCAGTTCTTC. Its translation: CASDHSGSGVQDEQFF.

This chain joins TRBV9 and TRBJ2-5, with a tentative D call TRBD1 (7 bases). This CDR3 region has 17 residues. CDR1 SGDLS and CDR2 YYNGEE come from the germline V gene. V lost 1 base and J lost 3, with 19 bases in between. The CDR3 is CASSVSGGGGGKETQYF. CDR3 coding DNA: TGTGCCAGCAGCGTAAGCGGAGGGGGCGGAGGAAAAGAGACCCAGTACTTC.

This clone was observed a few times. The genes are TRBV7-2 and TRBJ1-2; 9 nucleotides match TRBD1. The CDR3 runs to 13 residues. Per the germline V gene, CDR1 is SGHTA and CDR2 is FQGNSA. V shed 5 bases, J shed 10 bases, and the junction held 8 bases outside the gene matches. The CDR3 loop is CASSDPGQGLYTF. CDR3 bases: TGTGCCAGCAGCGATCCGGGACAGGGACTCTACACCTTC.

The chain uses TRBV9 and TRBJ1-1; D remains unclear. V was trimmed by 0 bases and J by 3 bases, leaving 9 bases between them. CDR3 size: 14 residues. Germline-derived CDR1 and CDR2 are SGDLS and YYNGEE. The CDR3 reads CASSVAHSHTEAFF. CDR3 bases: TGTGCCAGCAGCGTAGCTCACAGCCACACTGAAGCTTTCTTT. Based on the CDR3 plus reference TRBV9 and TRBJ1-1, the full variable domain is DSGVTQTPKHLITATGQRVTLRCSPRSGDLSVYWYQQSLDQGLQFLIQYYNGEERAKGNILERFSAQQFPDLHSELNLSSLELGDSALYFCASSVAHSHTEAFFGQGTRLTVV.

The V call is TRBV21-1, the J call TRBJ1-1; TRBD1 is the table's D call and was not checked against the DNA. TRBV21-1 is a listed pseudogene. The length of the CDR3 is 19 residues. CDR3 sequence reads: CASSKKGCTGAGVNTEAFF. CDR3 DNA sequence: TGTGCCAGCAGCAAAAAGGGGTGTACCGGCGCAGGGGTGAACACTGAAGCTTTCTTT.